The 4 T cell receptor beta chains listed next were all sequenced from one sample in a study of blood T cells in healthy people across ages. A J-beta primer mix and a sample-barcoded 5' primer were used in a second PCR of about 6 to 12 cycles. A single record per CDR3 protein comes from TCRdb applying MiXCR to the 5' RACE reads. Of about 2 million distinct CDR3 sequences listed, less than 50% are singletons. Sequencing was performed on blood. All receptors derive from a woman in her thirties or forties in good health.

The chain combines TRBV6-1 with TRBJ1-5, with unresolved D. Germline CDR1 and CDR2: MNHNS and SASEGT. Trimming stripped 4 bases from V and 3 bases from J, with 13 bases between. This CDR3 region has 15 residues. The CDR3 protein is CASSGQDWNNQPQHF. The CDR3 nucleotides read TGTGCCAGCAGTGGGCAGGATTGGAACAATCAGCCCCAGCATTTT.

This clonotype was seen only a few times. The chain has TRBV7-2 and TRBJ2-3; 9 positions match TRBD2. J lost 5 bases, V lost 5 bases, and 11 bases had no gene match. Germline CDR1 is SGHTA and CDR2 is FQGNSA. The CDR3 length is 16 residues. In nucleotides, the CDR3 is TGTGCCAGCAGCCCTGAGAGGCTAGCGGGGTTAGATACGCAGTATTTT. It encodes CASSPERLAGLDTQYF.

The rearrangement uses TRBV7-2 and TRBJ2-1, with 10 nucleotides matching TRBD2. CDR1 SGHTA and CDR2 FQGNSA come from the germline V gene. V gave up 7 bases and J gave up 6 bases; unmatched junction bases: 6. This CDR3 spans 14 amino acids. The CDR3 nucleotides read TGTGCCAGCACCCAAGCGGGGGGGCCCAATGAGCAGTTCTTC. As protein: CASTQAGGPNEQFF.

V usage is TRBV12-5 and J usage is TRBJ2-1; D is undetermined. V lost 6 bases and J 9 bases, leaving 15 bases between the germline ends. The CDR3 is 13 residues long. Germline V lookup: CDR1 LGHNT, CDR2 FRNRAP. The CDR3: CASGGTKVGEQFF. CDR3 DNA: TGTGCTAGTGGGGGCACCAAGGTTGGTGAGCAGTTCTTC.